This T cell receptor beta chain was identified in a study of blood T cells in healthy people across ages. This clonotype showed up just a few times. A sample-barcoded 5' primer and a J-beta primer mix were used in a second PCR of roughly 7 to 12 cycles. TCRdb called the 5' RACE reads again in MiXCR, with one record for every CDR3 protein. Found here are approximately 800,000 distinct CDR3 sequences, about 25% of them singletons; the top ten hold 3% to 4.5%. The CDR3 covers 16 residues. Looked up from germline, CDR1 is SEHNR and CDR2 is FQNEAQ (reference sequence). V was shortened by 1 base and J by 4 bases, with 13 bases between the two germline ends. This same sample was also taken into another study, of T cells of mothers and their children.

This clonotype was obtained from a boy between 10 and 17 years old in good health. Sequenced: blood. This chain connects TRBV7-9 to TRBJ1-4, with D possibly matching TRBD1 (5 bases). In DNA, the CDR3 is TGTGCCAGCAGCTTAGGTCCCCAGGGCCTTAATGAAAAACTGTTTTTT. Its protein is CASSLGPQGLNEKLFF.